This T cell receptor beta chain was identified during a study of metastatic and nonmetastatic thyroid tumors (dated by TCRdb to the early 2020s). Looking at the study overall: For patients with malignant and with benign thyroid disease, the researchers compared repertoires between peripheral blood samples and tumor or nodule tissue samples.

The method behind the library was PCR. Data came from an Illumina HiSeq 4000. High-throughput sequencing was used to profile the TCR beta-chain CDR3 region of each patient. The source study handled its data this way. A classifier to discriminate distant-metastatic papillary thyroid cancer patients was built from CDR3 differences across clinicopathological groups. To measure repertoire diversity the researchers used the Shannon index, while the Morisita-Horn index served to gauge how similar the tumor and blood repertoires were. TCRdb reworked the public reads: Q25 trimming with fastp, MiXCR clone assembly, productive beta chains retained. TCRdb assigned the V and J calls; the authors' analysis was not used. This sample is represented by some 10,000 clones; more than 25% of them were singletons. Approximately 9.8% of the sample comes from the top ten. Before undergoing thyroid surgery, none of the patients had been given any kind of treatment. Using T-cell receptor beta sequencing, the researchers looked back retrospectively at clinical samples from patients, gathered between about 2011 and 2019.

Results the study describes overall, beyond this receptor: In both blood and tumor samples, malignant tumors were reported to have significantly higher TCR beta diversity than benign nodules.

There are 15 amino acids in the CDR3, from cysteine to phenylalanine inclusive. This entry keeps only the CDR3 DNA: 45 bases, framed from base 1. Unmatched junction bases come to 1, with V trimmed by 2 bases and J by 3 bases. In its sample, this clone was seen a few times. The antigen it recognizes is unknown. No much larger clonotype is one base removed from it; base qualities were not supplied. The sequence is built from TRBV12-3 or TRBV12-4 and TRBJ2-3, and 11 junction bases match TRBD2. Sequences were obtained from tumor tissue. The TCR was taken from a female donor with papillary thyroid cancer or a benign thyroid nodule (not recorded which). Some clones in this sample may be carry-over from other donors' samples. The CDR3 region has the sequence CASSLTSGSTDTQYF. The bases are TGTGCCAGCAGTTTAACTAGCGGGAGTACAGATACGCAGTATTTT.